These 3 T cell receptor beta chains came from one sample sequenced in a study of Graves' ophthalmopathy and Graves' hyperthyroidism. Amplified TCR beta CDR3 regions were obtained using RNA transcripts as template. HTBI primers primed a first-round RT-PCR, and a second-round multiplex PCR followed. TCRdb ran MiXCR on the multiplex PCR reads and lists one entry per CDR3 protein. The table has 1 million to 1.3 million distinct CDR3 sequences, less than 45% seen once. What was sequenced was peripheral blood or thyroid tissue (not recorded which). The origin of the receptors is an adult man with Graves' hyperthyroidism.

This clonotype has only a few counts. The rearrangement joins TRBV6-6 to TRBJ1-6, with TRBD1 matching 8 bases. Germline lookup yields CDR1 MNHNY and CDR2 SVGAGI (reference sequence). Losses at the gene ends were 2 bases for V and 6 bases for J; bases not matched to a gene: 0. This CDR3 has 14 residues. The CDR3 loop is CASSYTGGNSPLHF. Written as DNA, the CDR3 is TGTGCCAGCAGTTACACAGGGGGTAATTCACCCCTCCACTTT.

The chain links TRBV28 to TRBJ2-7; TRBD1 might be the D (6 bases). The CDR3 loop spans 12 amino acids. With 5 bases removed from V and 3 bases from J, the gap between germline ends came to 8 bases. Germline V gene data show CDR1 as MDHEN and CDR2 as SYDVKM. The CDR3 nucleotides read TGTGCCAGCAGTGGACAGTTCTACGAGCAGTACTTC. It specifies CASSGQFYEQYF. The variable domain in full, completed from reference TRBV28 and TRBJ2-7, reads DVKVTQSSRYLVKRTGEKVFLECVQDMDHENMFWYRQDPGLGLRLIYFSYDVKMKEKGDIPEGYSVSREKKERFSLILESASTNQTSMYLCASSGQFYEQYFGPGTRLTVT.

This clonotype occurred many times. The rearrangement joins TRBV7-2 to TRBJ1-1; no reliable D call. The CDR3 loop spans 13 amino acids. The germline V and J ends were trimmed by 2 bases and 4 bases, with 8 bases remaining between them. Germline assignment: CDR1 SGHTA and CDR2 FQGNSA. This CDR3 reads CASSLMWGTEAFF. The CDR3 DNA follows: TGTGCCAGCAGCTTAATGTGGGGCACTGAAGCTTTCTTT.